The sequence of this T cell receptor beta chain was determined in a study of graft-versus-host responses after intestinal transplantation. As for the study in general: Each of the recipients got a multivisceral, liver-intestinal, or isolated intestinal transplant. Each recipient received anti-thymocyte globulin induction, then tacrolimus and steroids for approximately 3 years. Study observations and caveats: GvH clones appeared in recipient marrow, some first in ileum or blood. Some patients had graft-donor T cell macrochimerism. In their allografts, the ratios of graft-versus-host to host-versus-graft T cell clones were high.

Concerning this clone itself: Its target is not known.

Losses at the gene ends were 5 bases for V and 1 base for J; bases not matched to a gene: 9. The CDR3 runs to 16 residues. Germline assignment: CDR1 SGHAT and CDR2 FQNNGV. Method: immunoSEQ multiplex PCR; TCRdb's copy keeps in-frame clones and lacks some. The top ten clones hold about 1.3% of a sample with about 70,000 clones, 90% of them seen once. The rearrangement links TRBV11-2 to TRBJ1-2; 8 nucleotides match TRBD1. The source material was unstimulated CD8+ T cells sorted from spleen or lymph node cells, sampled before intestinal transplant. This sequence originates from a human donor who received an intestinal transplant. The CDR3 is CASSQGQGALNYGYTF. CDR3 nucleotides: TGTGCCAGCAGCCAGGGCCAGGGGGCGCTTAACTATGGCTACACCTTC.